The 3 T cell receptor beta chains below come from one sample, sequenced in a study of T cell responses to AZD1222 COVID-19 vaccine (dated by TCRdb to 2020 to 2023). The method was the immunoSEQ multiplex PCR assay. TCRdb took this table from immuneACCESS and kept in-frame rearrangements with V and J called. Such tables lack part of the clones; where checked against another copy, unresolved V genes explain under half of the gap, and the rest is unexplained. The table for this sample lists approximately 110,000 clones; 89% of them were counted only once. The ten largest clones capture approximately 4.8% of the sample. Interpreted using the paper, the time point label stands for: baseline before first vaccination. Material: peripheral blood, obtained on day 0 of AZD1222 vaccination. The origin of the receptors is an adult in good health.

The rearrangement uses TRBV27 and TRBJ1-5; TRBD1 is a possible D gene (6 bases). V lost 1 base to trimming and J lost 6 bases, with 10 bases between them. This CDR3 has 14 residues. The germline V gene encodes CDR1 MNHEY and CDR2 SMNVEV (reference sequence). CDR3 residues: CASSLYREAQPQHF. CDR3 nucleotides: TGTGCCAGCAGTTTATACAGGGAGGCTCAGCCCCAGCATTTT.

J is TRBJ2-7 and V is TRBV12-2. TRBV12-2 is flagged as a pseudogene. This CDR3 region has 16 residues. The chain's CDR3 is CASRPSRDVNSYEQYF. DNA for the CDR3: TGTGCAAGTCGCCCCTCACGGGACGTAAACTCCTACGAGCAGTACTTC.

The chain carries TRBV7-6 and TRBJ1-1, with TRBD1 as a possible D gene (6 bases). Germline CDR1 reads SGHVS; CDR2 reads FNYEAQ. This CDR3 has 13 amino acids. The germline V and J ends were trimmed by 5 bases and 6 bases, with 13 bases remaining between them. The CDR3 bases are TGTGCCAGCAGCCTTACAGGGTACGCTGAAGCTTTCTTT. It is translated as CASSLTGYAEAFF. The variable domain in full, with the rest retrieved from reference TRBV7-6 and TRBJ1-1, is GAGVSQSPRYKVTKRGQDVALRCDPISGHVSLYWYRQALGQGPEFLTYFNYEAQQDKSGLPNDRFSAERPEGSISTLTIQRTEQRDSAMYRCASSLTGYAEAFFGQGTRLTVV.